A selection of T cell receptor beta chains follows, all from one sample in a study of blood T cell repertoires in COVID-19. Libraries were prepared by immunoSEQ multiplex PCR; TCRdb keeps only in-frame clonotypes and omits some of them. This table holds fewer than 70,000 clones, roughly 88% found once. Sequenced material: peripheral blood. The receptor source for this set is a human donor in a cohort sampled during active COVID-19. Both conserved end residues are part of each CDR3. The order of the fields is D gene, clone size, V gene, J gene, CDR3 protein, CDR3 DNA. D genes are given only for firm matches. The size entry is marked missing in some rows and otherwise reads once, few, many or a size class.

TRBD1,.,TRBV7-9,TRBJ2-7,CASSGGQLPYEQYF,TGTGCCAGCAGCGGGGGACAGTTACCCTACGAGCAGTACTTC
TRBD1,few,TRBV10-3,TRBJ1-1,CATYIGQGNTEAFF,TGTGCCACTTATATTGGACAGGGCAACACTGAAGCTTTCTTT
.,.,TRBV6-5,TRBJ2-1,CASSPGYEYNEQFF,TGTGCCAGCAGTCCAGGATATGAGTACAATGAGCAGTTCTTC
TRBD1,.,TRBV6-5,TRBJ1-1,CASSYTGQVNTEAFF,TGTGCCAGCAGTTACACGGGACAGGTCAACACTGAAGCTTTCTTT
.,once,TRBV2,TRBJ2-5,CASDPTQGETQYF,TGTGCCAGCGACCCGACCCAGGGGGAGACCCAGTACTTC
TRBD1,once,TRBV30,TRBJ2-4,CAWSVPGGLDIQYF,TGTGCCTGGAGTGTACCAGGGGGCTTAGACATTCAGTACTTC
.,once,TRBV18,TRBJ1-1,CASSPLQGLDTEAFF,TGTGCCAGCTCACCATTACAGGGTCTGGACACTGAAGCTTTCTTT
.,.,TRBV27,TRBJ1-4,CASSEIASVSWNEKLFF,TGTGCCAGCAGCGAAATTGCCTCAGTATCTTGGAATGAAAAACTGTTTTTT
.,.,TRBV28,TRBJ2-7,CASHNGRAEYSYEQYF,TGTGCCAGCCACAACGGCAGAGCGGAGTACTCCTACGAGCAGTACTTC
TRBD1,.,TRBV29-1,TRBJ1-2,CSVSSGTGLANYGYTF,TGCAGCGTTAGCTCCGGGACAGGTCTAGCTAACTATGGCTACACCTTC
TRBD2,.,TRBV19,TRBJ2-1,CASSTGLASYNEQFF,TGTGCCAGTAGTACGGGACTAGCGAGCTACAATGAGCAGTTCTTC
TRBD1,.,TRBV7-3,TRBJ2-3,CASSRDRSTDTQYF,TGTGCCAGCAGCAGGGACAGAAGCACAGATACGCAGTATTTT
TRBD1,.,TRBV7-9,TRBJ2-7,CASSYPGQGYEQYF,TGTGCCAGCAGCTACCCGGGACAGGGCTACGAGCAGTACTTC
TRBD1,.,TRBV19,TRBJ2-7,CASRMDRVDPYEQYF,TGTGCCAGTAGGATGGACAGGGTCGATCCCTACGAGCAGTACTTC
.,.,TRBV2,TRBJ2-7,CASNDRTRTYEQYF,TGTGCCAGCAACGATAGGACACGAACCTACGAGCAGTACTTC
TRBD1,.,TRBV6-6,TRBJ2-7,CASSSQGARNEQYF,TGTGCCAGCAGTTCACAGGGGGCGAGGAACGAGCAGTACTTC
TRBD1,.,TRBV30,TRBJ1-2,CAWSQLQGAKVGYTF,TGTGCCTGGAGTCAATTACAGGGGGCGAAGGTCGGCTACACCTTC
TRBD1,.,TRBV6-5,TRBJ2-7,CASSFTPGQRNYEQYF,TGTGCCAGCAGTTTCACTCCGGGACAGAGGAATTACGAGCAGTACTTC
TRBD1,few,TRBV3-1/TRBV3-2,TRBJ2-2,CASSPRDRGNTGELFF,TGTGCCAGCAGCCCGAGGGACAGGGGGAACACCGGGGAGCTGTTTTTT
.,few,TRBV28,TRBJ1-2,CASSLAGDNYGYTF,TGTGCCAGCAGTTTGGCAGGGGACAACTATGGCTACACCTTC
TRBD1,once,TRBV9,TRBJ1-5,CASSVGTGFNQPQHF,TGTGCCAGCAGCGTCGGGACAGGGTTCAACCAGCCCCAGCATTTT
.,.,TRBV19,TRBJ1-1,CASSKGQGFMNTEAFF,TGTGCCAGTAGTAAAGGGCAGGGCTTCATGAACACTGAAGCTTTCTTT
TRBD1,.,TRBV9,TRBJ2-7,CASSDPGTGKHSYEQYF,TGTGCCAGCAGCGATCCCGGGACAGGAAAACACTCCTACGAGCAGTACTTC
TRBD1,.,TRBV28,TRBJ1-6,CASSFRYRGNSPLHF,TGTGCCAGCAGTTTTCGTTACAGGGGTAATTCACCCCTCCACTTT
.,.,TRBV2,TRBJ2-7,CASSEAAFAYEQYF,TGTGCCAGCAGTGAAGCCGCGTTTGCCTACGAGCAGTACTTC
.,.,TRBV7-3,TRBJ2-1,CASSGTSYNEQFF,TGTGCCAGCAGCGGGACATCCTACAATGAGCAGTTCTTC
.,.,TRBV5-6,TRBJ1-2,CASSAQGSNYGYTF,TGTGCCAGCAGCGCACAGGGTTCTAACTATGGCTACACCTTC
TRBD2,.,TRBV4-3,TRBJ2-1,CASSQGLAGADEQFF,TGCGCCAGCAGCCAAGGGCTAGCGGGAGCGGATGAGCAGTTCTTC
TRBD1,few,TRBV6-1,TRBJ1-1,CASSAVTGGRGTEAFF,TGTGCCAGCAGTGCCGTCACAGGGGGTAGGGGCACTGAAGCTTTCTTT
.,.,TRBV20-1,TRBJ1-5,CSASWGGNQPQHF,TGCAGTGCTAGTTGGGGGGGAAATCAGCCCCAGCATTTT
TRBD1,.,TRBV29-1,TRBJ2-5,CSVALQGLETQYF,TGCAGCGTTGCCCTACAGGGGTTGGAGACCCAGTACTTC
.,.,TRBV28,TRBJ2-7,CASSPTSIKTEQYF,TGTGCCAGCAGTCCAACTAGTATCAAGACTGAGCAGTACTTC
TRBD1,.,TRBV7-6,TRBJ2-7,CASSSGPPGQGSYEQYF,TGTGCCAGCAGCTCGGGGCCCCCGGGACAGGGCTCCTACGAGCAGTACTTC
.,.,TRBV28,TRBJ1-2,CASSIEYGYTF,TGTGCCAGCAGCATCGAGTATGGCTACACCTTC
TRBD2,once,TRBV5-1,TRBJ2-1,CASSLVPSGTSGYNEQFF,TGCGCCAGCAGCTTGGTTCCATCCGGGACTAGCGGGTACAATGAGCAGTTCTTC
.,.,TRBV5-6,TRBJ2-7,CASSLRRAWEQYF,TGTGCCAGCAGCTTGAGGAGGGCCTGGGAGCAGTACTTC
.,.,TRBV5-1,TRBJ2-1,CASSPQGWNEQFF,TGCGCCAGCAGCCCCCAGGGGTGGAATGAGCAGTTCTTC
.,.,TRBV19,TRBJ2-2,CASSITSDLNTGELFF,TGTGCCAGTAGTATAACCAGCGACCTGAACACCGGGGAGCTGTTTTTT
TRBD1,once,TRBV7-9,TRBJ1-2,CASSHRDSPYGYTF,TGTGCCAGCAGCCATCGGGACAGTCCCTATGGCTACACCTTC
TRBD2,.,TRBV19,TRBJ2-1,CASSILAGGIAEQFF,TGTGCCAGTAGTATACTAGCGGGAGGAATCGCTGAGCAGTTCTTC
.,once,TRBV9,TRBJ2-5,CASSSGRRETQYF,TGTGCCAGCAGCTCGGGCCGGAGGGAGACCCAGTACTTC
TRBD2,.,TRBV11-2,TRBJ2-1,CASSLDRRVAGVNEQFF,TGTGCCAGCAGCTTAGATCGGAGAGTAGCGGGGGTGAATGAGCAGTTCTTC